The 26 T cell receptor beta chains below come from one sample, sequenced in a study of blood T cell repertoires in COVID-19. Produced via immunoSEQ multiplex PCR; TCRdb's table is partial and in-frame only. Here the sample spans about 220,000 clones, around four fifths being singletons. Input material: peripheral blood. The receptor source for this set is a woman aged 60-70 years who had recovered from COVID-19.

This chain joins TRBV28 and TRBJ2-1, with D possibly TRBD2 on 5 matching bases. The CDR3 contains 13 residues. Germline values: CDR1 MDHEN, CDR2 SYDVKM. Trimming pared 7 bases from V and 4 bases from J, leaving 11 bases between. CDR3 sequence reads: CASNSGDYNEQFF. CDR3 nucleotides: TGTGCCAGCAACTCCGGGGATTACAATGAGCAGTTCTTC.

This clone was observed once. CDR3 sequence (DNA): TGTGCCAGCAGCTATAACAGGGATCGGATGAACACTGAAGCTTTCTTT. It yields the protein CASSYNRDRMNTEAFF. The chain employs TRBV5-6 and TRBJ1-1; possibly TRBD1 for D (6 bases). The germline V gene has CDR1 SGHDT and CDR2 YYEEEE. CDR3 length: 16 amino acids. The ends were cut back, 3 bases at V and 0 bases at J, with 15 bases in the middle.

Ten or more counts support this clone. The chain carries TRBV19 and TRBJ1-2; no reliable D call. Trimming removed 4 bases from V and 3 bases from J, with 12 bases in between. CDR3 length: 14 amino acids. Germline V gives CDR1 LNHDA, CDR2 SQIVND (reference sequence). CDR3 sequence (DNA): TGTGCCAGTAGTAGTGATACAGCCTACTATGGCTACACCTTC. Encoded protein: CASSSDTAYYGYTF.

The J gene is TRBJ1-1, the V gene TRBV5-1; 7 bases are shared with TRBD1. The CDR3 is 16 residues long. CDR1 and CDR2 (germline): SGHRS, YFSETQ. Unmatched junction bases numbered 8, after V lost 2 bases and J lost 1 base. Written as DNA, the CDR3 is TGCGCCAGCAGCTTTTTGGCAGGGGGATCGAACACTGAAGCTTTCTTT. Protein: CASSFLAGGSNTEAFF.

This clone was counted a single time. The J gene is TRBJ1-1, the V gene TRBV5-1; weak D call: TRBD1 (5 bases). Per the germline V gene, CDR1 is SGHRS and CDR2 is YFSETQ. V lost 3 bases and J 0 bases, leaving 6 bases between the germline ends. The CDR3 spans 13 residues. The DNA of the CDR3 is TGCGCCAGCAGCTGGACATTGAACACTGAAGCTTTCTTT. This sequence encodes CASSWTLNTEAFF.

This chain uses TRBV2 with TRBJ2-7; 13 bases are shared with TRBD2. V dropped 5 bases and J dropped 5; count of bases not matched to a gene: 6. Germline V gene sequence: CDR1 SNHLY, CDR2 FYNNEI. The CDR3 contains 15 residues. The CDR3 sequence: CASSPRTSGGDEQYF. CDR3 coding DNA: TGTGCCAGCAGTCCCCGGACTAGCGGGGGAGACGAGCAGTACTTC. The entire variable domain, with the rest obtained from reference TRBV2 and TRBJ2-7, is as follows: EPEVTQTPSHQVTQMGQEVILRCVPISNHLYFYWYRQILGQKVEFLVSFYNNEISEKSEIFDDQFSVERPDGSNFTLKIRSTKLEDSAMYFCASSPRTSGGDEQYFGPGTRLTVT.

This clone came up once. The chain combines TRBV11-2 with TRBJ2-5, with a weak D call TRBD1 (6 bases). The germline gives CDR1 SGHAT, CDR2 FQNNGV. V lost 5 bases and J 4 bases, leaving 11 bases between the germline ends. This CDR3 has 13 amino acids. CDR3 DNA: TGTGCCAGCAGCCTCCCAGGGGCAGAGACCCAGTACTTC. It encodes CASSLPGAETQYF. Drawing the rest from reference TRBV11-2 and TRBJ2-5, the complete variable domain is EAGVAQSPRYKIIEKRQSVAFWCNPISGHATLYWYQQILGQGPKLLIQFQNNGVVDDSQLPKDRFSAERLKGVDSTLKIQPAKLEDSAVYLCASSLPGAETQYFGPGTRLLVL.

This sequence joins TRBV9 and TRBJ2-5; D is uncertain. Germline lookup yields CDR1 SGDLS and CDR2 YYNGEE. V lost 0 bases, J lost 4 bases, and 13 bases lay in between. This CDR3 spans 15 amino acids. CDR3 nucleotides: TGTGCCAGCAGCGTAGGAAACGAAGGCGGAGAGACCCAGTACTTC. Amino acid sequence: CASSVGNEGGETQYF.

This clone has a single count. The chain is built from TRBV6-5 and TRBJ1-1; the match to TRBD1 covers 7 bases. Unmatched junction bases numbered 3, after V lost 6 bases and J lost 5 bases. This CDR3 has 12 residues. Germline loops: CDR1 MNHEY, CDR2 SVGAGI. The CDR3 spells CASRRGRTEAFF. CDR3 sequence (DNA): TGTGCCAGCAGAAGGGGGCGAACTGAAGCTTTCTTT.

The V and J genes are TRBV12-5 and TRBJ1-1, with 9 positions matching TRBD1. This CDR3 has 15 residues. The V gene end was trimmed by 5 bases and the J gene end by 7 bases; junction bases not matched to a gene: 11. CDR1 and CDR2 (germline): LGHNT, FRNRAP. This chain's CDR3 is CASGPGDREFGEAFF. As DNA, the CDR3 is TGTGCTAGTGGTCCCGGGGACAGGGAATTCGGTGAAGCTTTCTTT.

The chain links TRBV9 to TRBJ1-2; TRBD1 agrees at 12 bases. J gave up 3 bases and V 0 bases, and 6 bases lay outside the gene matches. This CDR3 is built from 17 residues. CDR1 is SGDLS, CDR2 YYNGEE, per germline. DNA for the CDR3: TGTGCCAGCAGCGTAGAGGGACAGGGGGCGCGAGACTATGGCTACACCTTC. Its translation: CASSVEGQGARDYGYTF.

J is TRBJ1-2 and V is TRBV27, with a possible D match to TRBD1 (5 bases). CDR3 length: 13 amino acids. V was pared by 7 bases and J by 4 bases, with 13 bases between. Germline V gene data show CDR1 as MNHEY and CDR2 as SMNVEV (reference sequence). CDR3 sequence reads: CASKQTGGYGYTF. DNA for the CDR3: TGTGCCAGCAAGCAAACAGGTGGCTATGGCTACACCTTC.

The chain recombines TRBV14 with TRBJ2-5; a weak D match, TRBD2 (5 bases). Germline CDR1 reads SGHDN; CDR2 reads FVKESK. V was shortened by 2 bases and J by 4 bases, with 11 bases between the two germline ends. This CDR3 has 14 amino acids. In DNA form, the CDR3 reads TGTGCCAGCAGCCAATCGAGGGTGAGAGAGACCCAGTACTTC. Protein sequence: CASSQSRVRETQYF.

This chain uses TRBV18 with TRBJ1-5; TRBD1 is a possible D gene (5 bases). Germline V gene lookup returns CDR1 KGHSH and CDR2 LQKENI. Trimming pared 3 bases from V and 0 bases from J, leaving 9 bases between. The CDR3 totals 15 residues. The CDR3 DNA reads TGTGCCAGCTCACCGGGGGGTTATAGCAATCAGCCCCAGCATTTT. It is translated as CASSPGGYSNQPQHF.

This chain connects TRBV6-5 to TRBJ2-5, with D tentatively TRBD1 (6 bases). Germline V gives CDR1 MNHEY, CDR2 SVGAGI. Trimming stripped 7 bases from V and 4 bases from J, with 19 bases between. The CDR3 is 15 amino acids. Written as DNA, the CDR3 is TGTGCCAGCAATTTACACAACAGGGTTTCAGAGACCCAGTACTTC. It yields the protein CASNLHNRVSETQYF.

The chain joins TRBV27 to TRBJ2-4; 9 nucleotides align to TRBD1. Losses at the gene ends were 4 bases for V and 7 bases for J; bases not matched to a gene: 5. Germline CDR1 is MNHEY and CDR2 is SMNVEV (reference sequence). The CDR3 is made up of 14 amino acids. The CDR3 nucleotides read TGTGCCAGCAGTTCCCCGGGACAGGGTAACATTCAGTACTTC. Encoded protein: CASSSPGQGNIQYF.

This clone was seen a single time. This sequence joins TRBV5-1 and TRBJ1-2; TRBD1 matches at 10 bases. V shed 5 bases and J 7 bases; nucleotides not matched to a gene: 8. CDR1 and CDR2 from the germline V gene are SGHRS and YFSETQ. This CDR3 is 14 amino acids long. Written as DNA, the CDR3 is TGCGCCAGCAGACCCGGGACAGGGGACGGTGGCTACACCTTC. Translated, it gives CASRPGTGDGGYTF.

The chain couples TRBV7-9 to TRBJ1-1, with D uncertain. Trimming took off 0 bases at V and 4 bases at J, with 9 bases between the two ends. CDR3 size: 14 residues. CDR1 is SEHNR and CDR2 is FQNEAQ in the germline V gene (reference sequence). DNA of the CDR3: TGTGCCAGCAGCTTAGCCCTAATGGTCACTGAAGCTTTCTTT. Its translation: CASSLALMVTEAFF. The entire variable domain, with the rest obtained from reference TRBV7-9 and TRBJ1-1, is as follows: DTGVSQNPRHKITKRGQNVTFRCDPISEHNRLYWYRQTLGQGPEFLTYFQNEAQLEKSRLLSDRFSAERPKGSFSTLEIQRTEQGDSAMYLCASSLALMVTEAFFGQGTRLTVV.

The chain recombines TRBV3-1 (or the pseudogene TRBV3-2) with TRBJ2-5, with TRBD1 matching over 10 bases. Losses at the gene ends were 0 bases for V and 10 bases for J; bases not matched to a gene: 8. The CDR3 has 15 amino acids. CDR1 is LGHDT, CDR2 YNNKEL, per germline (reference sequence). CDR3 DNA: TGTGCCAGCAGCCAAGATTGGGACAGGGGTGATAACCAGTACTTC. Translated, it gives CASSQDWDRGDNQYF.

This clone occurred a few times. The chain carries TRBV5-4 and TRBJ2-7, with 7 nucleotides matching TRBD1. Germline V gives CDR1 SGHNT, CDR2 YYREEE (reference sequence). With V trimmed by 4 bases and J by 4 bases, 11 bases remained unmatched. The CDR3 runs to 15 residues. CDR3 coding DNA: TGTGCCAGCAGCCCTACATCCGGGACAGAGTACGAGCAGTACTTC. This gives the protein CASSPTSGTEYEQYF.

This clone has just one count. V usage is TRBV29-1 and J usage is TRBJ2-5; D is perhaps TRBD2 (6 bases). This CDR3 has 12 amino acids. Germline CDR1 is SQVTM and CDR2 is ANQGSEA. Trimming took 7 bases from V and 5 from J, leaving 14 bases between them. DNA for the CDR3: TGCAGCGCCCGAGGCGGGGCGGAGACCCAGTACTTC. This encodes CSARGGAETQYF. Full variable domain (missing parts from reference TRBV29-1 and TRBJ2-5): SAVISQKPSRDICQRGTSLTIQCQVDSQVTMMFWYRQQPGQSLTLIATANQGSEATYESGFVIDKFPISRPNLTFSTLTVSNMSPEDSSIYLCSARGGAETQYFGPGTRLLVL.

The chain uses TRBV5-4 and TRBJ1-2; TRBD1 might be the D (5 bases). Trimming took 0 bases from V and 4 from J, leaving 7 bases between them. Germline values: CDR1 SGHNT, CDR2 YYREEE (reference sequence). CDR3 length: 13 amino acids. CDR3 loop: CASSLDRTYGYTF. The CDR3 nucleotides are TGTGCCAGCAGCTTGGACAGGACCTATGGCTACACCTTC.

The V gene is TRBV6-5, the J gene TRBJ2-1; the match to TRBD1 covers 10 bases. The V and J ends lost 8 bases and 10 bases, in that order; junction bases with no gene match: 14. Germline-derived CDR1 and CDR2 are MNHEY and SVGAGI. The CDR3 covers 15 residues. CDR3 bases: TGTGCCAGCCAAGACTTGGGACAGGGGAAGGGGGAGCAGTTCTTC. Translation: CASQDLGQGKGEQFF.

The rearrangement links TRBV24-1 to TRBJ2-1; D unresolved. The V end lost 3 bases, the J end lost 7 bases, and 9 bases lay between the germline ends. The CDR3 is made up of 13 amino acids. Germline V lookup: CDR1 KGHDR, CDR2 SFDVKD. The CDR3 DNA follows: TGTGCCACCAGTGATCTGAACAGAAATGAGCAGTTCTTC. Protein: CATSDLNRNEQFF.

V and J are TRBV7-2 and TRBJ1-1; TRBD1 matches at 10 bases. J gave up 5 bases and V 4 bases, and 7 bases lay outside the gene matches. The V gene's germline CDR1 is SGHTA and CDR2 FQGNSA. There are 15 residues in the CDR3. CDR3 nucleotide sequence: TGTGCCAGCAGCTCACTGGGACAGGGGTTGACTGAAGCTTTCTTT. Encoded protein: CASSSLGQGLTEAFF.

CDR3 loop: CASSFSGFTVSYEQYF. CDR3 sequence (DNA): TGTGCCAGCAGCTTCTCAGGGTTTACGGTCTCCTACGAGCAGTACTTC. The chain is built from TRBV5-6 and TRBJ2-7, with D possibly TRBD1 on 5 matching bases. The germline V gene has CDR1 SGHDT and CDR2 YYEEEE. V dropped 2 bases and J dropped 0 bases, with 15 bases sitting between them. This CDR3 contains 16 residues.